Each of the 8 T cell receptor beta chains below was sequenced from the same sample in a study of CD8+ T cells in alopecia areata. Reverse transcribed after extraction, RNA yielded cDNA as the sequencing template. Clones were sequenced by immunoSEQ multiplex PCR, and TCRdb holds only the in-frame ones, with some missing. The sample includes 93,000 or so clones, approximately 58% of them seen just once. The sample consisted of CD4+ T cells sorted from blood. The receptors here all came from a human donor in good health.

The genes are TRBV2 and TRBJ2-1; D perhaps matches TRBD2 (6 bases). The germline CDR1 and CDR2 sequences are SNHLY and FYNNEI. The CDR3 spans 12 residues. The ends were cut back, 7 bases at V and 9 bases at J, with 13 bases in the middle. CDR3 in amino acids: CASNGGRIEQFF. CDR3 sequence (DNA): TGTGCCAGCAATGGAGGGAGAATTGAGCAGTTCTTC.

The V gene is TRBV7-2, the J gene TRBJ2-2; D ambiguous. The V end lost 2 bases, the J end lost 2 bases, and 12 bases lay between the germline ends. The CDR3 is made up of 16 amino acids. Per the germline V gene, CDR1 is SGHTA and CDR2 is FQGNSA. This CDR3 is CASSLQVPPNTGELFF. The CDR3 DNA follows: TGTGCCAGCAGCTTACAGGTCCCTCCAAACACCGGGGAGCTGTTTTTT.

The chain uses TRBV11-2 and TRBJ2-1; TRBD1 or TRBD2 may be the D gene (5 bases each). Trimming stripped 2 bases from V and 13 bases from J, with 12 bases between. The germline gives CDR1 SGHAT, CDR2 FQNNGV. The CDR3 has 12 residues. The CDR3 spells CASSLLGVYQFF. CDR3 nucleotide sequence: TGTGCCAGCAGCTTATTGGGGGTTTACCAGTTCTTC.

The V gene is TRBV30, the J gene TRBJ1-5, with a tentative D call TRBD1 (5 bases). Germline-derived CDR1 and CDR2 are GTSNPN and SVGIG (reference sequence). The V and J ends lost 5 bases and 0 bases respectively, with 8 bases between them. The CDR3 loop spans 13 amino acids. CDR3 DNA: TGTGCCTGGGGGGACTATAGCAATCAGCCCCAGCATTTT. It encodes CAWGDYSNQPQHF.

This clone was observed a few times. The chain combines TRBV7-2 with TRBJ1-4; D not certain. Per germline, CDR1 SGHTA and CDR2 FQGNSA. The V and J ends lost 5 bases and 0 bases respectively, with 10 bases between them. The CDR3 contains 15 residues. The CDR3 nucleotides read TGTGCCAGCAGCCGTCTTATGTCAACTAATGAAAAACTGTTTTTT. Encoded protein: CASSRLMSTNEKLFF.

J is TRBJ2-1 and V is TRBV5-1; the match to TRBD2 covers 9 bases. The CDR3 runs to 17 residues. V trimming: 0 bases; J trimming: 1 base; junction bases outside the gene matches: 5. From germline, CDR1 is SGHRS and CDR2 YFSETQ. The chain's CDR3 is CASSLAYSGGSYNEQFF. In DNA form, the CDR3 reads TGCGCCAGCAGCTTGGCCTATAGCGGGGGTTCCTACAATGAGCAGTTCTTC.

The chain carries TRBV7-3 and TRBJ2-6; maybe TRBD1 (6 bases). Germline CDR1 reads SGHTA; CDR2 reads FQGTGA. V lost 4 bases and J 2 bases, leaving 9 bases between the germline ends. The CDR3 is made up of 15 amino acids. This CDR3 reads CASSSGQPGANVLTF. Here the CDR3 DNA reads TGTGCCAGCAGCTCGGGACAACCTGGGGCCAACGTCCTGACTTTC.

The chain links TRBV23-1 to TRBJ2-5, with unresolved D. TRBV23-1 is an ORF; its function is uncertain. Trimming stripped 5 bases from V and 1 base from J, with 14 bases between. CDR3 length: 15 amino acids. CDR3 bases: TGCGCCAGCAGTTCGAGGACGACCCCCCAAGAGACCCAGTACTTC. Protein product: CASSSRTTPQETQYF.